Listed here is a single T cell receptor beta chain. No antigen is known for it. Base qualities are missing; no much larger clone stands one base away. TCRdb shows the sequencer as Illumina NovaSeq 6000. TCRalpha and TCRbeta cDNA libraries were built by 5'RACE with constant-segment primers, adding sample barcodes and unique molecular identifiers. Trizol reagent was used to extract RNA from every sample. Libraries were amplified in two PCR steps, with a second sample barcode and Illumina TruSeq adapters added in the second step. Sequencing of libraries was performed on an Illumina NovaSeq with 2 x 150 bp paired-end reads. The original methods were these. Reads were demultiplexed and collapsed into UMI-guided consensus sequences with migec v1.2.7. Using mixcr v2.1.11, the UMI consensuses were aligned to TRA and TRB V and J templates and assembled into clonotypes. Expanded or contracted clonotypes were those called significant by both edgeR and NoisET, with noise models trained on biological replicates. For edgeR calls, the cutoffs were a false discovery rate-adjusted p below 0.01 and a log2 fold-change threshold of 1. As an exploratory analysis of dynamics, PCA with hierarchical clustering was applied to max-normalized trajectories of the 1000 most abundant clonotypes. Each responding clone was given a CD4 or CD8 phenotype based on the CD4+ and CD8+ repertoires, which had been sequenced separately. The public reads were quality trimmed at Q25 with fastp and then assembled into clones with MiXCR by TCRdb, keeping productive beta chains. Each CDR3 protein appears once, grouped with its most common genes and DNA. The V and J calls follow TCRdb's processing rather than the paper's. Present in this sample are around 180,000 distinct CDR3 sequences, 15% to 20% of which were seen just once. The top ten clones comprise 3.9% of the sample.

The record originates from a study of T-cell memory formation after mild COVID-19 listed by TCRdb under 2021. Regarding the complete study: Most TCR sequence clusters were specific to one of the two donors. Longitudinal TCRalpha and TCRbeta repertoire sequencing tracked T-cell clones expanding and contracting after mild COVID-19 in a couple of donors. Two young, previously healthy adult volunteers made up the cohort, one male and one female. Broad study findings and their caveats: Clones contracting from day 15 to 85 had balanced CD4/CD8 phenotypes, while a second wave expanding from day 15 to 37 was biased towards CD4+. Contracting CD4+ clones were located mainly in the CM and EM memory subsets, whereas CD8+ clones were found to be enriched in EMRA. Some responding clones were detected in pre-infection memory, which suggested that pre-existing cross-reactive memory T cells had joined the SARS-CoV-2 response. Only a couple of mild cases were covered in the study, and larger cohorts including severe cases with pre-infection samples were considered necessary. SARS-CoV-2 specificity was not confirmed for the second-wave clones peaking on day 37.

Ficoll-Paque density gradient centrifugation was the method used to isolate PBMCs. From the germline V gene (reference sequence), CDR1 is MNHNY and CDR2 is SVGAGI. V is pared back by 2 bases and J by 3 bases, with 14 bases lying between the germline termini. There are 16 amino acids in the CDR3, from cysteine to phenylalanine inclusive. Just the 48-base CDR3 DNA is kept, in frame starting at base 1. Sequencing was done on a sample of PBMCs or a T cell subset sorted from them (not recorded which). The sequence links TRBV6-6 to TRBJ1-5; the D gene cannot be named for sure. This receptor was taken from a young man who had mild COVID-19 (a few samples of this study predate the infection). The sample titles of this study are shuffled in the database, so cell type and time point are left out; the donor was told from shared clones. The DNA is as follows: TGTGCCAGCAGTTACGGGCAGGCCCCAACCAATCAGCCCCAGCATTTT. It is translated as CASSYGQAPTNQPQHF.